The 14 T cell receptor beta chains below come from one sample, sequenced in a study of blood T cells in healthy people across ages. It was with a sample-barcoded 5' primer and a J-beta primer mix that a second PCR of roughly 7 to 11 cycles was run. TCRdb reprocessed the 5' RACE reads with MiXCR, giving one entry per CDR3 protein. This sample yields roughly 1,100,000 distinct CDR3 sequences, of which less than 25% are seen a single time; approximately 0.7% belongs to the top ten. These data also featured in a second study, about T cells of mothers and their children.

The specimen sequenced was blood. All receptors derive from a girl under 10 years old in good health.

The rearrangement links TRBV12-3 or TRBV12-4 to TRBJ1-4, with D perhaps matching TRBD1 (6 bases). The CDR3 has 12 residues. Trimming removed 6 bases from V and 7 bases from J, with 9 bases in between. The CDR3 region has the DNA TGTGCCAGCAGAAGGACAGCTGAAAAACTGTTTTTT. Its protein product is CASRRTAEKLFF.

In this sample, this clonotype turned up a few times. This rearrangement joins TRBV6-6 to TRBJ1-3; maybe TRBD1 (5 bases). Germline lookup yields CDR1 MNHNY and CDR2 SVGAGI (reference sequence). The CDR3 loop spans 15 amino acids. V dropped 4 bases and J dropped 2 bases, with 12 bases sitting between them. The CDR3 region has the DNA TGTGCCAGCAGTTTCAGGGAAGGAGCTGGAAACACCATATATTTT. Amino acids: CASSFREGAGNTIYF.

This clonotype was counted a few times. The CDR3 DNA reads TGTGCCAGCAGCGGTGGGGGGCAGGCCTACGAGCAGTACTTC. Its translation: CASSGGGQAYEQYF. The chain links TRBV7-8 to TRBJ2-7; either TRBD1 or TRBD2 may supply D (6 bases each). The V gene lost 5 bases and the J gene lost 2 bases, with 13 bases spanning the gap. CDR3 length: 14 amino acids. Germline V gene sequence: CDR1 SGHVS, CDR2 FQNEAQ.

Note on this clonotype: One junction end disagrees with the germline gene, perhaps due to a read error. The chain is built from TRBV12-3 or TRBV12-4 and TRBJ1-2; the D is unclear. The CDR3 extends over 13 amino acids. This CDR3 is CASSLRGNDGYTF. In nucleotides, the CDR3 is TGTGCCAGCAGTTTACGGGGTAACGATGGCTACACCTTC.

V and J are TRBV6-2 or TRBV6-3 and TRBJ1-5, with D tentatively TRBD1 (5 bases). Trimming took off 2 bases at V and 5 bases at J, with 7 bases between the two ends. The germline CDR1 and CDR2 sequences are MNHEY and SVGEGT. This CDR3 is 13 amino acids long. The DNA of the CDR3 is TGTGCCAGCAGTTACCGAGGGGATCAGCCCCAGCATTTT. This encodes CASSYRGDQPQHF.

CDR3: CASSSQYSSHEQYF. The CDR3 nucleotides are TGTGCCAGCAGTTCGCAATATAGTTCCCACGAGCAGTACTTC. V and J are TRBV6-2 or TRBV6-3 and TRBJ2-7; D not certain. Germline CDR1 MNHEY, CDR2 SVGEGT. The CDR3 is 14 residues long. V lost 4 bases to trimming and J lost 5 bases, with 15 bases between them.

The V call is TRBV11-2, the J call TRBJ1-2; 7 bases match TRBD1. This CDR3 contains 11 residues. V dropped 1 base and J dropped 13; count of bases not matched to a gene: 3. CDR1 and CDR2 from the germline V gene are SGHAT and FQNNGV. The CDR3 protein is CASSLGGTATF. CDR3 DNA: TGTGCCAGCAGCTTAGGAGGGACAGCCACCTTC. Drawing the rest from reference TRBV11-2 and TRBJ1-2, the complete variable domain is EAGVAQSPRYKIIEKRQSVAFWCNPISGHATLYWYQQILGQGPKLLIQFQNNGVVDDSQLPKDRFSAERLKGVDSTLKIQPAKLEDSAVYLCASSLGGTATFGSGTRLTVV.

This chain links TRBV12-3 or TRBV12-4 with TRBJ1-1; unclear D gene. With 3 bases removed from V and 2 bases from J, the gap between germline ends came to 10 bases. This CDR3 contains 14 residues. CDR3 DNA sequence: TGTGCCAGCAGTTTTCATCAGTACAACACTGAAGCTTTCTTT. Protein: CASSFHQYNTEAFF.

The sample holds a few counts of this clonotype. This rearrangement joins TRBV11-2 to TRBJ2-7; TRBD1 matches 9 bases. Trimming removed 4 bases from V and 5 bases from J; junction bases left unmatched: 6. The CDR3 contains 14 residues. The germline CDR1 and CDR2 sequences are SGHAT and FQNNGV. The CDR3 DNA reads as TGTGCCAGCAGCTCCTGGGACAGGGAAAACGAGCAGTACTTC. This encodes CASSSWDRENEQYF.

In its sample, this clonotype was seen a few times. In nucleotides, the CDR3 is TGTGCCAGCAGCTTAGATCTCTACACGGAGACCCAGTACTTC. This translates into CASSLDLYTETQYF. V gene TRBV11-2 combines with J gene TRBJ2-5; D uncertain. This CDR3 spans 14 amino acids. Trimming stripped 0 bases from V and 5 bases from J, with 10 bases between. Germline V gives CDR1 SGHAT, CDR2 FQNNGV.

This clonotype appeared a single time. The genes are TRBV5-6 and TRBJ1-1; D uncertain. Trimming took 2 bases from V and 0 from J, leaving 11 bases between them. Germline assignment: CDR1 SGHDT and CDR2 YYEEEE. CDR3 size: 15 residues. The CDR3 protein is CASSFGPQLNTEAFF. CDR3 coding DNA: TGTGCCAGCAGCTTTGGGCCACAGCTGAACACTGAAGCTTTCTTT.

This chain uses TRBV5-1 with TRBJ2-3, with 15 bases aligning to TRBD2. CDR1 and CDR2 (germline): SGHRS, YFSETQ. J was trimmed by 3 bases and V by 7 bases; bases with no gene match: 6. This CDR3 has 16 residues. The CDR3 DNA is TGCGCCAGCGGGATTGGACTAGCGGGAGGGACAGATACGCAGTATTTT. Protein: CASGIGLAGGTDTQYF.

This clonotype has more than one count but fewer than ten. The chain uses TRBV5-1 and TRBJ2-5; TRBD1 might be the D (6 bases). The CDR3 is 15 amino acids. The V and J ends lost 0 bases and 2 bases respectively, with 11 bases between them. CDR1 is SGHRS, CDR2 YFSETQ, per germline. This CDR3 reads CASSLEGQTQETQYF. CDR3 nucleotide sequence: TGCGCCAGCAGCTTGGAAGGACAGACGCAAGAGACCCAGTACTTC. The variable domain in full, completed from reference TRBV5-1 and TRBJ2-5, reads KAGVTQTPRYLIKTRGQQVTLSCSPISGHRSVSWYQQTPGQGLQFLFEYFSETQRNKGNFPGRFSGRQFSNSRSEMNVSTLELGDSALYLCASSLEGQTQETQYFGPGTRLLVL.

The table lists this clonotype with a few counts. This chain joins TRBV4-2 and TRBJ2-1; 11 nucleotides line up with TRBD2. V lost 4 bases and J lost 7; bases outside the gene matches: 9. The V gene's germline CDR1 is LGHNA and CDR2 YNFKEQ. The CDR3 is made up of 16 amino acids. The CDR3: CASSPGTSGARNEQFF. The CDR3 coding sequence is TGTGCCAGCAGCCCGGGGACTAGCGGAGCCAGGAATGAGCAGTTCTTC.